This record looks at one TCR beta chain sequence and its context. Its binding antigen is unknown. Base qualities are not at hand, and no much larger clone is one base apart. The library was built by means of the immunoSEQ multiplex PCR assay. The source is immuneACCESS, and TCRdb retained only in-frame sequences with V and J called. Part of the clones is not carried over; for the studies checked, unresolved V genes explain less than half of this, and the remainder is unexplained. In all, the sample holds about 47,000 clones, and 92% of those were seen once. Clones ranked in the top ten supply around 2.1% of the sample. The sample comes from a study of T cell changes during pregnancy in multiple sclerosis (dated by TCRdb to the late 2010s). A note on the overall study: Changes in the T cell repertoire over the course of pregnancy were examined in this study in women with multiple sclerosis.

Between the V and J ends, shortened by 3 bases and 6 bases respectively, the junction contains 8 bases. CDR1 and CDR2 were assigned from the germline V gene as KGHSH and LQKENI. The CDR3 starts with the cysteine, ends with the phenylalanine, and has 12 residues. Only the CDR3 portion is preserved as DNA: 36 bases, with reading frame beginning at the first base. This material consisted of peripheral blood, taken in the third trimester of pregnancy. Recombination connected TRBV18 to TRBJ1-2; the D gene is unclear. This clonotype originated in a female donor with multiple sclerosis, enrolled in a pregnancy study. The bases read TGTGCCAGCTCACCCGGAGGGCATGGCTACACCTTC. Translated, it reads CASSPGGHGYTF.